The 25 T cell receptor beta chains below come from one sample, sequenced in a study of blood T cell repertoires in COVID-19 (dated by TCRdb to about 2020). Libraries were constructed by the immunoSEQ multiplex PCR assay. Sourced from immuneACCESS, this table was stored by TCRdb with only in-frame sequences that have V and J called. A share of the clones is absent; for the studies checked, an unresolved V gene accounts for under half, and the remainder has no known explanation. This sample is represented by around 300,000 clones; about 89% of them were singletons. Roughly 0.92% of the sample lies in the top ten. Sequencing was done on a sample of peripheral blood. These receptors all stem from a woman between 40 and 55 years old who had recovered from COVID-19.

The rearrangement links TRBV3-1 (or the pseudogene TRBV3-2) to TRBJ1-2, with D possibly being TRBD1 (5 bases). This CDR3 contains 13 residues. V gave up 0 bases and J gave up 6 bases, with 8 bases separating them. CDR1 and CDR2 (germline): LGHDT, YNNKEL (reference sequence). The CDR3 coding sequence is TGTGCCAGCAGCCAAGATGCGGGGCATGGCTACACCTTC. It is translated as CASSQDAGHGYTF.

In its sample, this clone was seen a few times. A read error may account for a junction end that differs from germline. V and J are TRBV3-1 (or the pseudogene TRBV3-2) and TRBJ1-5; TRBD1 is a possible D gene (5 bases). The CDR3 sequence is 18 residues long. The germline V gene has CDR1 LGHDT and CDR2 YNNKEL (reference sequence). DNA for the CDR3: TGTGCCAGCCGCCATTCAAACCTCAGGACACTTAGCAATCAGCCCCAGCATTTT. This encodes CASRHSNLRTLSNQPQHF.

V and J are TRBV28 and TRBJ1-1; no clear D gene. Trimming left V 8 bases short and J 1 base short, with 11 bases between. CDR3 length: 13 residues. The germline V gene encodes CDR1 MDHEN and CDR2 SYDVKM. As DNA, the CDR3 is TGTGCCAGCTTTTGGGAGGCGAACACTGAAGCTTTCTTT. Amino acids: CASFWEANTEAFF.

The chain uses TRBV2 and TRBJ2-7; 10 nucleotides align to TRBD2. This CDR3 has 13 residues. With 7 bases clipped from V and 7 bases from J, the junction kept 7 bases outside the gene matches. CDR1 SNHLY and CDR2 FYNNEI come from the germline V gene. The CDR3 sequence is CASNRLAGAEQYF. As DNA, the CDR3 is TGTGCCAGCAACCGGCTAGCGGGAGCAGAGCAGTACTTC.

V usage is TRBV19 and J usage is TRBJ1-4; 11 bases are shared with TRBD1. V shed 10 bases, J shed 3 bases, and the junction held 10 bases outside the gene matches. The CDR3 consists of 16 residues. The V gene's germline CDR1 is LNHDA and CDR2 SQIVND (reference sequence). The CDR3 nucleotides are TGTGCCACCGCGGACAGGGGGCTCTCGTCTAATGAAAAACTGTTTTTT. It yields the protein CATADRGLSSNEKLFF.

The DNA of the CDR3 is TGTGCCAGCAGCTCAACCGCGCAGGGTTACAATGAGCAGTTCTTC. Translating it yields CASSSTAQGYNEQFF. The chain joins TRBV11-3 to TRBJ2-1; TRBD1 is a possible D gene (5 bases). Trimming left V 4 bases short and J 4 bases short, with 14 bases between. The length of the CDR3 is 15 residues. The germline V gene has CDR1 SGHNT and CDR2 YENEEA.

The CDR3 nucleotides read TGCAGCGAACGACAGGGGCCTCAGCCCCAGCATTTT. It specifies CSERQGPQPQHF. The J gene is TRBJ1-5, the V gene TRBV29-1, with 8 bases identical to TRBD1. Looked up from germline, CDR1 is SQVTM and CDR2 is ANQGSEA. Trimming removed 7 bases from V and 6 bases from J; junction bases left unmatched: 5. The CDR3 spans 12 residues.

This clone was recorded only once. The chain couples TRBV29-1 to TRBJ2-7; D is possibly TRBD2 (5 bases). CDR1 SQVTM and CDR2 ANQGSEA come from the germline V gene. V lost 1 base, J lost 2 bases, and 9 bases lay in between. This CDR3 region has 13 residues. This CDR3 reads CSVEVSGTYEQYF. The CDR3 DNA reads TGCAGCGTTGAAGTATCCGGGACCTACGAGCAGTACTTC.

This rearrangement joins TRBV5-1 to TRBJ1-2; 8 nucleotides agree with TRBD1. V trimming: 4 bases; J trimming: 8 bases; junction bases outside the gene matches: 13. CDR1 and CDR2 (germline): SGHRS, YFSETQ. The CDR3 totals 15 residues. CDR3: CASSPSRDRSGGYTF. In DNA, the CDR3 is TGCGCCAGCAGCCCGTCCCGGGACAGGAGCGGGGGCTACACCTTC.

The chain employs TRBV19 and TRBJ2-7, with 11 bases identical to TRBD1. The CDR3 extends over 15 amino acids. CDR1 is LNHDA and CDR2 is SQIVND in the germline V gene (reference sequence). V gave up 5 bases and J gave up 0 bases; unmatched junction bases: 3. CDR3 region: CASSGGTGGSYEQYF. Written as DNA, the CDR3 is TGTGCCAGTAGTGGGGGGACAGGGGGCTCCTACGAGCAGTACTTC.

A remark on this clone: This specimen includes other DNA sequences encoding the same CDR3. J is TRBJ2-1 and V is TRBV7-9; 9 bases agree with TRBD2. V gave up 1 base and J gave up 6 bases; unmatched junction bases: 7. Germline CDR1 and CDR2: SEHNR and FQNEAQ (reference sequence). CDR3 length equals 16 residues. Here the CDR3 reads CASSLGSLAGGNEQFF. The CDR3 DNA reads TGTGCCAGCAGCTTAGGGTCACTAGCGGGTGGCAATGAGCAGTTCTTC. Full variable domain (rest looked up from reference TRBV7-9 and TRBJ2-1): DTGVSQNPRHKITKRGQNVTFRCDPISEHNRLYWYRQTLGQGPEFLTYFQNEAQLEKSRLLSDRFSAERPKGSFSTLEIQRTEQGDSAMYLCASSLGSLAGGNEQFFGPGTRLTVL.

The rearrangement uses TRBV3-1 (or the pseudogene TRBV3-2) and TRBJ2-7, with a possible D match to TRBD2 (6 bases). The germline gives CDR1 LGHDT, CDR2 YNNKEL (reference sequence). This CDR3 contains 16 residues. The V and J ends lost 4 bases and 7 bases respectively, with 23 bases between them. DNA for the CDR3: TGTGCCAGCAGCCCCGACCGGGGGACTGCCTCGAGGGAGCAGTACTTC. It translates to CASSPDRGTASREQYF.

As regards this clone: Other DNA sequences in the same sample also yield this CDR3. The rearrangement links TRBV7-9 to TRBJ2-7; 7 nucleotides match TRBD2. The CDR3 loop spans 14 amino acids. CDR1 SEHNR and CDR2 FQNEAQ come from the germline V gene (reference sequence). Trimming cost V 1 base and J 3 bases; bases outside gene matches: 3. The CDR3 protein is CASSLVGGSYEQYF. In DNA, the CDR3 is TGTGCCAGCAGCTTAGTCGGCGGGAGCTACGAGCAGTACTTC.

The chain links TRBV4-1 to TRBJ2-3, with 8 nucleotides matching TRBD2. The J segment lost 3 bases and the V segment lost 1 base, leaving 9 bases of the junction unmatched. The CDR3 length is 17 residues. Germline loops: CDR1 MGHRA, CDR2 YSYEKL. This chain's CDR3 is CASSQVSAGGGTDTQYF. CDR3 bases: TGCGCCAGCAGCCAAGTCTCGGCGGGAGGAGGGACAGATACGCAGTATTTT.

V and J are TRBV5-8 and TRBJ1-6; no clear D gene. The ends were cut back, 5 bases at V and 10 bases at J, with 7 bases in the middle. Per germline, CDR1 SGHTS and CDR2 YDEGEE. The CDR3 is 11 residues long. CDR3 nucleotides: TGTGCCAGCAGTTCGGAGTCACCCCTCCACTTT. It specifies CASSSESPLHF.

The chain employs TRBV30 and TRBJ1-6, with D possibly matching TRBD1 (5 bases). Germline CDR1 and CDR2: GTSNPN and SVGIG (reference sequence). The CDR3 is made up of 13 amino acids. V lost 2 bases, J lost 8 bases, and 10 bases lay in between. DNA of the CDR3: TGTGCCTGGAGTCCCAGGGTCTATTCACCCCTCCACTTT. Protein sequence: CAWSPRVYSPLHF. Full variable domain (outside the CDR3, taken from reference TRBV30 and TRBJ1-6): SQTIHQWPATLVQPVGSPLSLECTVEGTSNPNLYWYRQAAGRGLQLLFYSVGIGQISSEVPQNLSASRPQDRQFILSSKKLLLSDSGFYLCAWSPRVYSPLHFGNGTRLTVT.

J is TRBJ2-7 and V is TRBV19; TRBD2 is a possible D gene (6 bases). V was trimmed by 1 base and J by 2 bases, leaving 12 bases between them. Germline CDR1 reads LNHDA; CDR2 reads SQIVND (reference sequence). The CDR3 is 15 amino acids. The CDR3, as DNA: TGTGCCAGTAGTATAGGGCTGGCGGGACCCTACGAGCAGTACTTC. Its translation is CASSIGLAGPYEQYF.

V gene TRBV6-5 combines with J gene TRBJ2-7; TRBD1 might be the D (5 bases). This CDR3 has 14 amino acids. The V end was cut by 0 bases, the J end by 3 bases, with 9 bases between. The germline gives CDR1 MNHEY, CDR2 SVGAGI. CDR3 region: CASSYSSQGYEQYF. In DNA, the CDR3 is TGTGCCAGCAGTTACTCGAGCCAGGGCTACGAGCAGTACTTC.

Here the CDR3 reads CASSPTSGRVDTQYF. The CDR3 bases are TGTGCCAGCAGCCCCACTAGCGGGAGAGTAGATACGCAGTATTTT. The rearrangement links TRBV14 to TRBJ2-3, with 11 bases fitting TRBD2. The trim removed 4 bases at V and 5 bases at J, leaving 5 bases unmatched. Germline CDR1 and CDR2: SGHDN and FVKESK. The CDR3 loop spans 15 amino acids.

The CDR3 DNA reads TGTGCCAGTAGGGGACAGCGTAATGAAAAACTGTTTTTT. Its translation: CASRGQRNEKLFF. The genes are TRBV19 and TRBJ1-4; 7 bases are a match to TRBD1. The germline V gene encodes CDR1 LNHDA and CDR2 SQIVND (reference sequence). The CDR3 totals 13 residues. Trimming removed 6 bases from V and 4 bases from J; junction bases left unmatched: 2.

This clone was seen only once. V is TRBV28 and J is TRBJ2-1; a weak D match, TRBD1 (5 bases). The ends were cut back, 8 bases at V and 2 bases at J, with 16 bases in the middle. CDR1 and CDR2 (germline): MDHEN, SYDVKM. The CDR3 contains 15 residues. The CDR3, as DNA: TGTGCCAGCTGTAACGATAGGGGTGCCTACAATGAGCAGTTCTTC. Protein product: CASCNDRGAYNEQFF. The full variable domain, completed using reference TRBV28 and TRBJ2-1, is DVKVTQSSRYLVKRTGEKVFLECVQDMDHENMFWYRQDPGLGLRLIYFSYDVKMKEKGDIPEGYSVSREKKERFSLILESASTNQTSMYLCASCNDRGAYNEQFFGPGTRLTVL.

The CDR3 is CASRTGGSGNTIYF. The CDR3 DNA reads TGTGCCAGCAGGACAGGGGGCTCTGGAAACACCATATATTTT. This chain uses TRBV28 with TRBJ1-3; 9 bases are a match to TRBD1. This CDR3 has 14 residues. CDR1 MDHEN and CDR2 SYDVKM come from the germline V gene. V shed 6 bases and J 0 bases; nucleotides not matched to a gene: 0.

The V call is TRBV6-5, the J call TRBJ2-2; 8 bases fit TRBD1. The CDR3 loop spans 14 amino acids. Germline CDR1 MNHEY, CDR2 SVGAGI. The J segment lost 2 bases and the V segment lost 6 bases, leaving 2 bases of the junction unmatched. The DNA for the CDR3 is TGTGCCAGCAGGGGACAGGCCAACACCGGGGAGCTGTTTTTT. Its protein product is CASRGQANTGELFF.

The J gene is TRBJ2-7, the V gene TRBV5-1; D is uncertain. The CDR3 extends over 15 amino acids. The germline CDR1 and CDR2 sequences are SGHRS and YFSETQ. Trimming took off 0 bases at V and 0 bases at J, with 10 bases between the two ends. The CDR3 region is CASSLEAGSSYEQYF. In nucleotides, the CDR3 is TGCGCCAGCAGCTTGGAGGCAGGATCCTCCTACGAGCAGTACTTC. Using reference TRBV5-1 and TRBJ2-7 for the parts outside the CDR3, the full variable domain is KAGVTQTPRYLIKTRGQQVTLSCSPISGHRSVSWYQQTPGQGLQFLFEYFSETQRNKGNFPGRFSGRQFSNSRSEMNVSTLELGDSALYLCASSLEAGSSYEQYFGPGTRLTVT.

The gene calls are TRBV7-9 and TRBJ2-2; a possible D gene is TRBD2 (5 bases). V was cut by 3 bases and J by 4 bases, with 15 bases left in between. The CDR3 consists of 16 residues. CDR1 SEHNR and CDR2 FQNEAQ come from the germline V gene (reference sequence). The CDR3 bases are TGTGCCAGCAGCTTTCCCGGGGTGGCCGGCACCGGGGAGCTGTTTTTT. Translating gives CASSFPGVAGTGELFF.